Included here is one T cell receptor (beta chain) sequence, with context. Its specificity is unknown. The record originates from a study of B cell selection in AIRE deficiency. In the study's own analysis: Treg pools: 51,000 or so distinct patient, approximately 8.8x10^4 donor TCRbeta sequences. Measured with immunoSEQ multiplex PCR; TCRdb has only the in-frame clones, and not every one. D and trimming come from the DNA, and the V and J calls and clone size come from that table. The sample includes about 19,000 clones, under 95% of them seen just once. Germline V gene sequence: CDR1 SGDLS, CDR2 YYNGEE. The CDR3 is made up of 17 amino acids. V lost 0 bases to trimming and J lost 5 bases; unmatched junction nucleotides: 4. Study-level points and caveats: Around 31% of healthy-shared Treg TCRbeta sequences appeared in patient Tconv cells.

The regulatory T cell sort gate was CD4+CD25hiCD127low/negative. V and J are TRBV9 and TRBJ2-1, with 14 bases lining up with TRBD2. This TCR came from a human donor in good health. Sequencing was done on a sample of CD4+CD25+ Tregs sorted from PBMCs. The DNA for the CDR3 is TGTGCCAGCAGCGTAGCCCCGGGACTAGCGGGGGACAATGAGCAGTTCTTC. This encodes CASSVAPGLAGDNEQFF.